This TCR beta chain is drawn from a study of blood T cell repertoires in COVID-19. Overall study context: COVID-19 samples from acute and convalescent phases originated in the United States, Italy and Spain. T cells, B-cell-depleted T cells, or PBMCs supplied cDNA or gDNA.

Patients from Seattle were sampled longitudinally, starting during active infection. TCRdb's table, derived via immunoSEQ multiplex PCR, lists solely in-frame clones and lacks some. Of 290,000 or so clones listed, roughly 90% were seen once; the top ten hold about 2%. CDR3 size: 15 residues. Germline CDR1 MNHNY, CDR2 SVGAGI (reference sequence). Trimming left V 2 bases short and J 1 base short, with 8 bases between. Sequenced: peripheral blood. The origin of this receptor is a woman in her 30s with COVID-19, enrolled during active disease. This sequence joins TRBV6-6 and TRBJ2-2, with a weak D call TRBD1 (6 bases). The CDR3 region is CASSYPQGNTGELFF. CDR3 DNA sequence: TGTGCCAGCAGTTACCCACAGGGGAACACCGGGGAGCTGTTTTTT.